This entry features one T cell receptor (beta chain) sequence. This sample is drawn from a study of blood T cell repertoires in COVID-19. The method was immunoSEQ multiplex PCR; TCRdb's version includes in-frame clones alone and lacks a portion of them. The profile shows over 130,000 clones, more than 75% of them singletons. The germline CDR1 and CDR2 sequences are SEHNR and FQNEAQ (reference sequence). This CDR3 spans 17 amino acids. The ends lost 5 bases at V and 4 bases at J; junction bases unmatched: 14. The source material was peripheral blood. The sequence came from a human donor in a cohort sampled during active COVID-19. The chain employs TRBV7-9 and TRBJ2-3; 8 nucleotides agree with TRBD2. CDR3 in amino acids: CASSPSRGAGVADTQYF. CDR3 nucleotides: TGTGCCAGCAGCCCGTCCCGTGGAGCGGGAGTGGCAGATACGCAGTATTTT.